The clone carrying this T cell receptor beta chain came up many times. Its antigen is not identified. Germline V gives CDR1 SGHRS, CDR2 YFSETQ. This CDR3 is 15 amino acids long. Germline trimming cut 3 bases from V and 2 bases from J; bases unmatched to any gene: 6. Synthesis of cDNA was performed by 5'RACE using 10-nucleotide random UMIs. Sequencing of 15-18 subjects in each run yielded over 160 million TCR-beta sequences. TCRdb recomputed calls from the 5' RACE reads with MiXCR, one row per CDR3 protein. The data show about 59,000 distinct CDR3 sequences, with approximately 12% seen just once and about 10% held by the top ten. The starting material, 2 million PBMCs stored at -80 C, gave rise to the unsorted libraries. The data were taken from a study of neurological immune-mediated disorders. Overall study results and limits: HTLV-1-associated myelopathy displayed the greatest TCR clonal expansion, and multiple sclerosis exhibited the smallest, lower than that of healthy controls.

The receptor comes from an older woman with HTLV-1-associated myelopathy (HAM/TSP). The gene calls are TRBV5-1 and TRBJ2-7, with TRBD1 matching 9 bases. The sample was PBMCs. The CDR3 DNA sequence: TGCGCCAGCAGCTCCTCCGGGACAGGGACCTACGAGCAGTACTTC. Translation gives CASSSSGTGTYEQYF. Combining the CDR3 with reference TRBV5-1 and TRBJ2-7 gives the whole variable domain KAGVTQTPRYLIKTRGQQVTLSCSPISGHRSVSWYQQTPGQGLQFLFEYFSETQRNKGNFPGRFSGRQFSNSRSEMNVSTLELGDSALYLCASSSSGTGTYEQYFGPGTRLTVT.